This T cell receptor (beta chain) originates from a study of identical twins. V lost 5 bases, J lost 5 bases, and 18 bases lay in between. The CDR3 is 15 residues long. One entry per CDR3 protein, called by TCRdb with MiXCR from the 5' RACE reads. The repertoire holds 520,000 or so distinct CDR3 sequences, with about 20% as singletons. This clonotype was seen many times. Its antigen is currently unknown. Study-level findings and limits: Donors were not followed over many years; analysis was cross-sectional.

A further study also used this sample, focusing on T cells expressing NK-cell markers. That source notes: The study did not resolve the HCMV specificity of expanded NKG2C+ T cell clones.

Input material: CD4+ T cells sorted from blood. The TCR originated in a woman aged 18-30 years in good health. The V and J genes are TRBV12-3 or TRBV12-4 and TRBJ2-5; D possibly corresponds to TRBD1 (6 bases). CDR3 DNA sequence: TGTGCCAGCAGTCCTAGGGCCGGGACACCCGAGACCCAGTACTTC. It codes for CASSPRAGTPETQYF.